This TCR beta chain was identified during a study of blood T cells in healthy people across ages. Broader study findings: While age rose, TCR beta diversity per million T cells dropped in a roughly linear way.

Germline V gene data show CDR1 as ENHRY and CDR2 as SYGVKD. The CDR3 runs to 14 residues. The germline V and J ends were trimmed by 5 bases and 1 base, with 11 bases remaining between them. A second PCR, run for about 7 to 11 cycles, used a sample-barcoded 5' primer plus a J-beta primer mix. TCRdb re-derived calls from the 5' RACE reads in MiXCR, one entry per CDR3 protein. The sample contains around 1,700,000 distinct CDR3 sequences, about 28% of which appear only once. About this clonotype: As yet, its antigen is unknown.

This TCR came from a woman under 40 in good health. The sequenced sample was blood. The chain links TRBV10-3 to TRBJ1-1, with D unresolved. The chain's CDR3 is CAISLGLGNTEAFF. The CDR3 nucleotides are TGTGCCATCAGTCTCGGATTGGGGAACACTGAAGCTTTCTTT.